The source of this T cell receptor beta chain is a study of T cells in Graves' hyperthyroidism and ophthalmopathy (dated by TCRdb to about 2019). Regarding the complete study: Peripheral blood was sampled at the time of initial diagnosis, prior to any treatment. For training and testing, the 100 patients in the discovery cohort were randomly divided in a 7:3 ratio. Prospective prediction of ophthalmopathy was tested in an independent validation cohort consisting of 18 to 20 hyperthyroidism patients and approximately 16 patients who later progressed to ophthalmopathy. In more than five Graves' hyperthyroidism patients, the study also compared T-cell repertoires from thyroid tissue with T-cell repertoires from blood. According to the paper, TCR Vbeta CDR3 sequencing was carried out on 135 peripheral blood samples, which came from some 41 ophthalmopathy, about 75 hyperthyroidism and approximately 17 progressor patients. Following sampling, methimazole starting at 30 mg daily was given to hyperthyroidism patients, and high-dose intravenous methylprednisolone was given to ophthalmopathy patients. To identify distinguishing TCR V-J signatures, a discovery cohort of about 95 patients was used, comprising under 45 with Graves' ophthalmopathy and around 60 with stable Graves' hyperthyroidism.

CDR1 LGHDT and CDR2 YNNKEL are derived from the germline V gene (reference sequence). Trimming costs V 4 bases and J 4 bases, and their ends lie 16 bases apart. There are 15 amino acids in the CDR3, from cysteine to phenylalanine inclusive. This entry keeps only the CDR3 DNA: 45 bases, framed from base 1. Amplification of TCR beta CDR3 regions was carried out from RNA transcripts. The first round of RT-PCR for the TCR CDR3 was performed with the HTBI primer set and the Qiagen OneStep RT-PCR kit. Libraries were constructed in a second round of multiplex PCR, after which size selection and purification were carried out. Paired-end sequencing of the libraries was performed with 100 bp reads on an Illumina HiSeq2000. The published analysis was carried out like this. SOAPnuke was used to process the raw data, with reads discarded if the reads contained adapters or uncalled bases, had a mean Phred below 15, or lacked an exact constant-primer or identifier match. High-quality paired reads were merged using COPE v1.2.5, and each unique nucleotide sequence was defined as a clonotype. MiTCR v1.1 was used to align the clonotypes against IMGT TRBV, TRBD and TRBJ reference segments. Analysis was restricted to V-J combinations with a frequency above 0.0001, which covered roughly 99% of repertoires. A TCS score was defined as the ratio between F50 (clonal expansion) and ExV (chaos), using BLOSUM62-based TCRdist between CDR3 peptides within each V-J. Welch's t-statistics and random forest reduced just over 500 V-J features to roughly 13, which were used in a naive Bayes classifier (R e1071). The public sequencing data were trimmed at Q25 with fastp and processed into clonotypes with MiXCR by TCRdb, which kept only in-frame beta chains. Each entry is one CDR3 protein sequence, shown with its most common DNA and genes. None of the V and J calls come from the authors' own analysis; TCRdb made them. This sample lists fewer than 350,000 distinct CDR3 sequences; roughly 15% were detected once. The ten largest clones capture around 31% of the sample.

Hyperthyroidism patients were newly diagnosed, had a disease duration of under 2 months, and were aged 18 to 65 years. The study excluded patients with uncontrolled infections, other autoimmune diseases, pregnancy or lactation. Diagnoses were established on the basis of clinical symptoms, serum thyroxine and TRAb, thyroid ultrasound, and orbital computed tomography. Blood from progressor patients was collected at the time of first diagnosis with hyperthyroidism, before any ophthalmopathy symptoms had appeared. PBMCs were separated from 10 ml of fresh peripheral blood using Ficoll-Paque density gradient centrifugation. Progressor patients were first diagnosed with Graves' hyperthyroidism and then developed ophthalmopathy during follow-up. Total RNA was extracted with Trizol reagent, and quality was checked on an Agilent 2100 Bioanalyzer. Concerning this clonotype itself: Its recognized antigen is unknown. No base qualities exist here, and no much larger clone lies one base off it.

Findings and caveats that apply to the study as a whole: Most expanded thyroid clonotypes (frequency above 0.001) were also detected in blood, a finding suggesting that blood repertoires may reflect thyroid immune responses. In validation, progression to ophthalmopathy was predicted by the model with 70.59% sensitivity and 72.22% specificity, a median of roughly 6.4 months before onset. In cross-validation, a model built on a 13 V-J signature told ophthalmopathy apart from stable hyperthyroidism with approximately 90% sensitivity and about 81% specificity, and in testing the same model reached 80%/75%. No statistical method was used to fix the sample size in advance, and group allocation was not hidden from the investigators.

This receptor was taken from a woman aged 45 to 65 with Graves' hyperthyroidism that later progressed to Graves' ophthalmopathy. Recombination joined TRBV3-1 with TRBJ1-2; the D gene is possibly TRBD1, with 5 bases matching. Input material: blood. The CDR3 has the sequence CASSRGPLWGYGYTF. The nucleotide sequence is given as TGTGCCAGCAGCCGGGGACCCCTTTGGGGCTATGGCTACACCTTC.